One and the same sample provided the 5 T cell receptor beta chains below, sequenced in a study of shared clonotypes between healthy human individuals. Some clones are missing from TCRdb's copy, which holds only in-frame ones; the method was immunoSEQ multiplex PCR. Altogether 850,000 to 1,200,000 clones are present, under 80% being singletons, with the ten largest covering about 1.5%. The sample comprised memory CD4+ T cells sorted from blood. Documented subset: CD45RA-negative fraction. Receptors originate from a man aged 18 to 30 in good health.

The genes are TRBV5-1 and TRBJ2-7; 9 bases fit TRBD1. CDR1 SGHRS and CDR2 YFSETQ come from the germline V gene. The CDR3 extends over 14 amino acids. Trimming took 4 bases from V and 0 from J; bases not matched to a gene: 2. The CDR3 sequence: CASSGDRASYEQYF. For the CDR3, the DNA is TGCGCCAGCAGCGGGGACAGGGCCTCCTACGAGCAGTACTTC.

The rearrangement uses TRBV9 and TRBJ1-2; the D is unclear. The CDR3 totals 14 residues. Germline CDR1 is SGDLS and CDR2 is YYNGEE. With 3 bases removed from V and 3 bases from J, the gap between germline ends came to 12 bases. CDR3 residues: CASSGPHSYYGYTF. The CDR3 DNA follows: TGTGCCAGCAGCGGCCCGCACAGTTACTATGGCTACACCTTC.

This clone was seen more than once but under ten times. The chain has TRBV30 and TRBJ2-7; possibly TRBD1 or TRBD2 for D (6 bases each). The CDR3 loop spans 14 amino acids. Trimming took 0 bases from V and 1 from J, leaving 10 bases between them. Per the germline V gene, CDR1 is GTSNPN and CDR2 is SVGIG (reference sequence). Here the CDR3 DNA reads TGTGCCTGGAGTGTACGGAGGGGGTCCTACGAGCAGTACTTC. This translates into CAWSVRRGSYEQYF.

In nucleotides, the CDR3 is TGTGCCAGCAGCTTAGGAGGAACGACCCGCGATACGCAGTATTTT. Encoded protein: CASSLGGTTRDTQYF. J is TRBJ2-3 and V is TRBV7-2; D gene unclear. CDR3 length: 15 amino acids. Trimming pared 1 base from V and 6 bases from J, leaving 14 bases between. Germline CDR1 is SGHTA and CDR2 is FQGNSA. Supplemented by reference TRBV7-2 and TRBJ2-3, the full variable domain reads GAGVSQSPSNKVTEKGKDVELRCDPISGHTALYWYRQSLGQGLEFLIYFQGNSAPDKSGLPSDRFSAERTGGSVSTLTIQRTQQEDSAVYLCASSLGGTTRDTQYFGPGTRLTVL.

The chain combines TRBV11-2 with TRBJ2-3; perhaps TRBD1 as D (5 bases). V was pared by 5 bases and J by 6 bases, with 15 bases between. This CDR3 spans 14 amino acids. CDR1 and CDR2 from the germline V gene are SGHAT and FQNNGV. The CDR3 loop is CASSLFLGPDTQYF. As DNA, the CDR3 is TGTGCCAGCAGCCTATTTCTGGGGCCGGATACGCAGTATTTT.